These 24 T cell receptor beta chains share one sample of origin, sequenced in a study of a mutant IDH1 vaccine in newly diagnosed glioma. Assay: immunoSEQ multiplex PCR; the TCRdb copy retains only in-frame clones and omits some. The table lists approximately 67,000 clones, over 70% of them singletons. Time point given: week 23, last vaccination. Each vaccine dose was 300 ug of mutant IDH1 20-mer peptide, with topical imiquimod. The antigens these receptors bind are not known. Sequencing was performed on PBMCs, taken from a glioma patient whose treatment included an IDH1 peptide vaccine. The receptors originated from a man aged 18 to 29 with glioma.

V usage is TRBV6-5 and J usage is TRBJ2-5; 8 positions agree with TRBD1. Trimming removed 4 bases from V and 2 bases from J; junction bases left unmatched: 9. From germline, CDR1 is MNHEY and CDR2 SVGAGI. There are 16 residues in the CDR3. The CDR3 protein is CASSWAPGQAQETQYF. The CDR3 nucleotides are TGTGCCAGCAGTTGGGCGCCGGGACAGGCTCAAGAGACCCAGTACTTC.

The chain couples TRBV19 to TRBJ1-3, with TRBD1 as a possible D gene (6 bases). The CDR3 spans 16 residues. V was shortened by 1 base and J by 0 bases, with 10 bases between the two germline ends. CDR1 is LNHDA, CDR2 SQIVND, per germline (reference sequence). The CDR3 spells CASSIVNRASGNTIYF. Written as DNA, the CDR3 is TGTGCCAGTAGTATAGTTAACAGGGCCTCTGGAAACACCATATATTTT.

The chain combines TRBV28 with TRBJ1-1; 9 bases are shared with TRBD1. In germline, CDR1 is MDHEN, CDR2 SYDVKM. The CDR3 totals 16 residues. The J segment lost 5 bases and the V segment lost 6 bases, leaving 13 bases of the junction unmatched. This CDR3 reads CASRERGTGPRTEAFF. The CDR3 DNA is TGTGCCAGCAGAGAAAGGGGGACAGGGCCGCGGACTGAAGCTTTCTTT. Variable domain in full (rest from reference TRBV28 and TRBJ1-1): DVKVTQSSRYLVKRTGEKVFLECVQDMDHENMFWYRQDPGLGLRLIYFSYDVKMKEKGDIPEGYSVSREKKERFSLILESASTNQTSMYLCASRERGTGPRTEAFFGQGTRLTVV.

This chain links TRBV4-3 with TRBJ1-2; TRBD1 aligns across 7 bases. Germline CDR1 LGHNA, CDR2 YSLEER. The CDR3 is 15 amino acids. The trim removed 1 base at V and 7 bases at J, leaving 9 bases unmatched. The CDR3 DNA is TGCGCCAGCAGCCAAGCAGTGACAGGGCGGGGTGGCTACACCTTC. As protein: CASSQAVTGRGGYTF.

This chain uses TRBV4-3 with TRBJ2-7; no firm D call. CDR1 is LGHNA and CDR2 is YSLEER in the germline V gene. V lost 2 bases to trimming and J lost 4 bases, with 9 bases between them. This CDR3 has 13 amino acids. This CDR3 is CASSQQGSYEQYF. CDR3 bases: TGCGCCAGCAGCCAACAAGGGTCGTACGAGCAGTACTTC.

This chain connects TRBV14 to TRBJ2-3; D unresolved. Germline V gene lookup returns CDR1 SGHDN and CDR2 FVKESK. The CDR3 runs 14 residues. Trimming removed 4 bases at V and 2 bases at J, with 10 bases between. The CDR3, as DNA: TGTGCCAGCAGCCTCAGCCTGTTCACAGATACGCAGTATTTT. Residues: CASSLSLFTDTQYF.

The gene calls are TRBV6-5 and TRBJ2-1; weak D call: TRBD1 (6 bases). Germline CDR1 and CDR2: MNHEY and SVGAGI. The CDR3 covers 16 residues. Between the trimmed V and J ends, which lost 0 bases and 5 bases, there was a span of 14 bases. CDR3 region: CASSYSWVRGHNEQFF. The CDR3 DNA is TGTGCCAGCAGTTACTCGTGGGTCAGGGGACACAATGAGCAGTTCTTC.

The chain carries TRBV18 and TRBJ2-1; D might be TRBD1 (5 bases). CDR3 length: 12 amino acids. Per germline, CDR1 KGHSH and CDR2 LQKENI. The V gene lost 3 bases and the J gene lost 9 bases, with 9 bases spanning the gap. CDR3 loop: CASSPRVGEQFF. The DNA of the CDR3 is TGTGCCAGCTCACCCAGGGTGGGTGAGCAGTTCTTC.

This rearrangement joins TRBV5-8 to TRBJ2-1, with 11 bases matching TRBD2. This CDR3 contains 16 residues. Trimming at V came to 3 bases and at J to 6 bases, leaving 8 bases not matched to a gene. CDR1 is SGHTS and CDR2 is YDEGEE in the germline V gene. CDR3 sequence: CASSSLTSGTINEQFF. DNA of the CDR3: TGTGCCAGCAGCTCCCTGACTAGCGGGACCATCAATGAGCAGTTCTTC.

In this sample, this clone turned up once. The chain links TRBV10-2 to TRBJ1-1, with D maybe TRBD1 (6 bases). The germline V and J ends were trimmed by 5 bases and 1 base, with 14 bases remaining between them. This CDR3 is built from 15 residues. Germline V gives CDR1 WSHSY, CDR2 SAAADI. CDR3 bases: TGCGCCAGCAGTACTACAGGGATAACGAACACTGAAGCTTTCTTT. Protein: CASSTTGITNTEAFF.

This chain links TRBV25-1 with TRBJ2-2; tentative D call: TRBD2 (6 bases). Germline V gene data show CDR1 as MGHDK and CDR2 as SYGVNS. The CDR3 extends over 13 amino acids. Deletions cut 2 bases from V and 7 bases from J, with 8 bases between. The CDR3 DNA follows: TGTGCCAGCAGTGAACGGAGGGGCGGGGAGCTGTTTTTT. Encoded protein: CASSERRGGELFF.

The chain links TRBV4-1 to TRBJ1-5; no firm D call. Germline V gene data show CDR1 as MGHRA and CDR2 as YSYEKL. The CDR3 length is 15 residues. Trimming took 5 bases from V and 4 from J, leaving 15 bases between them. The CDR3 nucleotides are TGCGCCAGCAGCGAACACGGTTTATGGAATCAGCCCCAGCATTTT. It translates to CASSEHGLWNQPQHF.

This chain connects TRBV5-6 to TRBJ1-1; D is undetermined. V was pared by 0 bases and J by 0 bases, with 9 bases between. In germline, CDR1 is SGHDT, CDR2 YYEEEE. The CDR3 consists of 15 residues. Here the CDR3 reads CASSLEVGLNTEAFF. Here the CDR3 DNA reads TGTGCCAGCAGCTTGGAGGTAGGGTTGAACACTGAAGCTTTCTTT.

This clone is labeled medium-sized (0.01 to 0.1%). This chain uses TRBV19 with TRBJ2-1; D remains unclear. Per the germline V gene, CDR1 is LNHDA and CDR2 is SQIVND (reference sequence). This CDR3 region has 18 residues. Trimming left V 7 bases short and J 1 base short, with 23 bases between. CDR3 in DNA: TGTGCCAGTATCAGCACGCGTTTCGACCAGGAATCCTACAATGAGCAGTTCTTC. As protein: CASISTRFDQESYNEQFF.

The chain links TRBV7-3 to TRBJ1-1; a weak D match, TRBD1 (6 bases). CDR1 SGHTA and CDR2 FQGTGA come from the germline V gene. V lost 1 base and J lost 0, with 9 bases in between. The CDR3 contains 15 residues. The CDR3 loop is CASSLKTGVNTEAFF. The CDR3 bases are TGTGCCAGCAGCTTAAAGACAGGAGTGAACACTGAAGCTTTCTTT. Looking up the rest from reference TRBV7-3 and TRBJ1-1 gives the full variable domain: GAGVSQTPSNKVTEKGKYVELRCDPISGHTALYWYRQSLGQGPEFLIYFQGTGAADDSGLPNDRFFAVRPEGSVSTLKIQRTERGDSAVYLCASSLKTGVNTEAFFGQGTRLTVV.

The chain links TRBV28 to TRBJ1-1; D possibly corresponds to TRBD1 (5 bases). Trimming left V 8 bases short and J 0 bases short, with 22 bases between. The CDR3 spans 17 residues. Germline V lookup: CDR1 MDHEN, CDR2 SYDVKM. DNA for the CDR3: TGTGCCAGCGGACACTTCCTGAACAGACAGATGAACACTGAAGCTTTCTTT. It encodes CASGHFLNRQMNTEAFF.

This clone was counted between two and nine times. The rearrangement links TRBV2 to TRBJ1-1; 10 bases align to TRBD1. The J segment lost 1 base and the V segment lost 10 bases, leaving 3 bases of the junction unmatched. Germline V lookup: CDR1 SNHLY, CDR2 FYNNEI. This CDR3 is built from 13 residues. The CDR3 nucleotides read TGTGCCAACGGGGACAGGGGGAACACTGAAGCTTTCTTT. Translated, it gives CANGDRGNTEAFF.

The V call is TRBV2, the J call TRBJ1-1, with TRBD1 identical over 11 bases. The CDR3 sequence is 17 residues long. The V segment lost 6 bases and the J segment 0 bases; nucleotides outside the gene matches: 9. CDR1 and CDR2 from the germline V gene are SNHLY and FYNNEI. CDR3 loop: CASRRGQGANMNTEAFF. Here the CDR3 DNA reads TGTGCCAGCAGGCGTGGACAGGGGGCGAATATGAACACTGAAGCTTTCTTT.

The rearrangement links TRBV7-3 to TRBJ2-1; TRBD2 matches at 7 bases. Germline lookup yields CDR1 SGHTA and CDR2 FQGTGA. V gave up 5 bases and J gave up 0 bases; unmatched junction bases: 4. The CDR3 extends over 15 amino acids. The CDR3 here is CASSQSGASYNEQFF. The CDR3 DNA reads as TGTGCCAGCAGCCAGAGCGGGGCCTCCTACAATGAGCAGTTCTTC.

The rearrangement joins TRBV7-2 to TRBJ1-4; D call uncertain. Germline CDR1 reads SGHTA; CDR2 reads FQGNSA. CDR3 length equals 15 residues. With 5 bases removed from V and 3 bases from J, the gap between germline ends came to 13 bases. CDR3: CASSPRPTSNEKLFF. CDR3 bases: TGTGCCAGCAGCCCCCGTCCTACCTCTAATGAAAAACTGTTTTTT.

This chain uses TRBV11-1 with TRBJ2-7, with 7 bases matching TRBD1. The CDR3 consists of 13 residues. V dropped 3 bases and J dropped 2; count of bases not matched to a gene: 1. CDR1 is SGHAT, CDR2 FQDESV, per germline (reference sequence). CDR3 in amino acids: CASSLGQPYEQYF. In DNA form, the CDR3 reads TGTGCCAGCAGCTTGGGACAGCCCTACGAGCAGTACTTC.

The J gene is TRBJ1-3, the V gene TRBV7-2, with 8 bases that match TRBD1. The CDR3 spans 15 residues. V trimming: 5 bases; J trimming: 4 bases; junction bases outside the gene matches: 7. The germline V gene has CDR1 SGHTA and CDR2 FQGNSA. The DNA for the CDR3 is TGTGCCAGCAGCGGCCAGGGGGCACTCGGAAACACCATATATTTT. Amino acids: CASSGQGALGNTIYF.

The rearrangement links TRBV28 to TRBJ2-2; TRBD1 aligns across 7 bases. The CDR3 consists of 15 residues. V lost 6 bases and J lost 0; bases outside the gene matches: 4. Germline CDR1 is MDHEN and CDR2 is SYDVKM. This CDR3 reads CASSTGTANTGELFF. CDR3 sequence (DNA): TGTGCCAGCAGCACCGGGACAGCGAACACCGGGGAGCTGTTTTTT.

This clone has a handful of counts. The chain combines TRBV5-1 with TRBJ1-1; TRBD1 matches at 8 bases. There are 14 residues in the CDR3. V lost 6 bases and J lost 1; bases outside the gene matches: 5. From germline, CDR1 is SGHRS and CDR2 YFSETQ. CDR3 sequence: CASKSGTGNTEAFF. CDR3 bases: TGCGCCAGCAAGTCCGGGACAGGGAACACTGAAGCTTTCTTT.